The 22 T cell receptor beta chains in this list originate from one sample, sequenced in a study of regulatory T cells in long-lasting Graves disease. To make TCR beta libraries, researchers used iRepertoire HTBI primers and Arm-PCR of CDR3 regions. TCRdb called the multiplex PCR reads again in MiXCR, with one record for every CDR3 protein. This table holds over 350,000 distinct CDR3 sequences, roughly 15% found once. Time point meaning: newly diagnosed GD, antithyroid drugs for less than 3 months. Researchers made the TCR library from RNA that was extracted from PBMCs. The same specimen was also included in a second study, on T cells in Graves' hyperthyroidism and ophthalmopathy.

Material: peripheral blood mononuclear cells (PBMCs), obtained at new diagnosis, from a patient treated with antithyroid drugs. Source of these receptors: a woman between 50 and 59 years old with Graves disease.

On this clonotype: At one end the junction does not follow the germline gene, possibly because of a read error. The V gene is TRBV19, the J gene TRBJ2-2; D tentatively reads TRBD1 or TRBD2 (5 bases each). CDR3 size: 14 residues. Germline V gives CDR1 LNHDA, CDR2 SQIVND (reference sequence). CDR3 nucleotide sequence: TGTGGCAGTATTGGGACGGTCAACACCGGGGAGCTGTTTTTT. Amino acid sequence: CGSIGTVNTGELFF.

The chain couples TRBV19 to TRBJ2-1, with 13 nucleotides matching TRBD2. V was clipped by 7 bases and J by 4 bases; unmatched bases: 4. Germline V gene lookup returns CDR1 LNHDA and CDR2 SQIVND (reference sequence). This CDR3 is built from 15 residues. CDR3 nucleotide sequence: TGTGCCAGTATGGGGACTAGCGGGATTTACAATGAGCAGTTCTTC. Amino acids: CASMGTSGIYNEQFF.

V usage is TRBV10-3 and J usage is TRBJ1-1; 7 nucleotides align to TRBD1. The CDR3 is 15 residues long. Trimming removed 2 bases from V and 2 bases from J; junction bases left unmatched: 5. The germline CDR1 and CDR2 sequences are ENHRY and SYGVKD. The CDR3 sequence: CAISEPGTDNTEAFF. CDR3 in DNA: TGTGCCATCAGTGAGCCCGGGACAGACAACACTGAAGCTTTCTTT.

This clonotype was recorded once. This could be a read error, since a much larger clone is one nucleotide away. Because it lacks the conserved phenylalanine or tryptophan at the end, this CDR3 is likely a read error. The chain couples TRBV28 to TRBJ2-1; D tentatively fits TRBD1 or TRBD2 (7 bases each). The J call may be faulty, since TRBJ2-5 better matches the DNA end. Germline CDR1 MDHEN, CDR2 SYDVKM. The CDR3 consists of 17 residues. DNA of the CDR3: TGTGCCAGCAGCCAGGGGGGGGGCTTACAAAAACAAGAGACCCAGTACCTC. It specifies CASSQGGGLQKQETQYL.

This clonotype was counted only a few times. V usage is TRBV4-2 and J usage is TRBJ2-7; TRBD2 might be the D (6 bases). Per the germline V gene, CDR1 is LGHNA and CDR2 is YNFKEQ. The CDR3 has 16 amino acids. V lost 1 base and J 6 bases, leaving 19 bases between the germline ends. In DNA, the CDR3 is TGTGCCAGCAGCCAAGGCTTTAGCGGAGGAGGCAGCGAGCAGTACTTC. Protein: CASSQGFSGGGSEQYF.

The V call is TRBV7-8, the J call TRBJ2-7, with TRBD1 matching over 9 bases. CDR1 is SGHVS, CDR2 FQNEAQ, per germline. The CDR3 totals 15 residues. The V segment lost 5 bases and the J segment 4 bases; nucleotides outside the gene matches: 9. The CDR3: CASSTRDRVLYEQYF. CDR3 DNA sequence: TGTGCCAGCAGCACCCGGGACAGGGTATTGTACGAGCAGTACTTC.

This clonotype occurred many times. CDR3 protein: CASSRTRHAKNIQYF. The DNA for the CDR3 is TGTGCCAGCAGTAGAACTAGACACGCCAAAAACATTCAGTACTTC. V usage is TRBV28 and J usage is TRBJ2-4, with a weak D call TRBD2 (5 bases). The CDR3 totals 15 residues. Between the trimmed V and J ends, which lost 5 bases and 1 base, there was a span of 12 bases. CDR1 and CDR2 (germline): MDHEN, SYDVKM.

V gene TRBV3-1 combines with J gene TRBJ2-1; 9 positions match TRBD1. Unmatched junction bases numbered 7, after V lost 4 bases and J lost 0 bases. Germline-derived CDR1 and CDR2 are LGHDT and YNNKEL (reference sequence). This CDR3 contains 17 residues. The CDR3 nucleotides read TGTGCCAGCAGCCGTCGAGGGACAGGGAGCTCCTACAATGAGCAGTTCTTC. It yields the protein CASSRRGTGSSYNEQFF.

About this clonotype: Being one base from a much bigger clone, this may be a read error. CDR3 DNA sequence: TGTGCCAGCAGCTCCCCCGCCAGTCATGGCCACACCTTC. It encodes CASSSPASHGHTF. V is TRBV28 and J is TRBJ1-2; D is undetermined. The CDR3 extends over 13 amino acids. Germline CDR1 reads MDHEN; CDR2 reads SYDVKM.

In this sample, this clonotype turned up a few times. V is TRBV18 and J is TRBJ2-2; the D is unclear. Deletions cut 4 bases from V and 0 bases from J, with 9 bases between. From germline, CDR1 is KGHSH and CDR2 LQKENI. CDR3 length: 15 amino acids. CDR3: CASSRRRANTGELFF. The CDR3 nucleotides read TGTGCCAGCTCACGCCGACGGGCGAACACCGGGGAGCTGTTTTTT. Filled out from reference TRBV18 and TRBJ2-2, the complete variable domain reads NAGVMQNPRHLVRRRGQEARLRCSPMKGHSHVYWYRQLPEEGLKFMVYLQKENIIDESGMPKERFSAEFPKEGPSILRIQQVVRGDSAAYFCASSRRRANTGELFFGEGSRLTVL.

The CDR3 bases are TGTGCCAGCAGTGAAGCGGGCGGGAGGCCCGGGGAGCTGTTTTTT. Translation: CASSEAGGRPGELFF. The chain couples TRBV2 to TRBJ2-2; 8 positions agree with TRBD2. This CDR3 is 15 amino acids long. Germline assignment: CDR1 SNHLY and CDR2 FYNNEI. V dropped 0 bases and J dropped 6; count of bases not matched to a gene: 3.

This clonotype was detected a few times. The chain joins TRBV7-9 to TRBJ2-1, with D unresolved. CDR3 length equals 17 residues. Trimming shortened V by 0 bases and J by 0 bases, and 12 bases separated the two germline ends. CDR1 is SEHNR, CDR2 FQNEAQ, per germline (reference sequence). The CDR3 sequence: CASSLASEPSSYNEQFF. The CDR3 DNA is TGTGCCAGCAGCTTAGCATCGGAACCGAGCTCCTACAATGAGCAGTTCTTC.

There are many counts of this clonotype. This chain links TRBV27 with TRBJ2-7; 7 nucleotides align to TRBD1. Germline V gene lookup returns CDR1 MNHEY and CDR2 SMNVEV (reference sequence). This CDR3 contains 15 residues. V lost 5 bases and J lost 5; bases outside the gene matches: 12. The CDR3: CASSTQGRGIHEQYF. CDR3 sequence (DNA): TGTGCCAGCAGTACTCAGGGCAGGGGGATCCACGAGCAGTACTTC.

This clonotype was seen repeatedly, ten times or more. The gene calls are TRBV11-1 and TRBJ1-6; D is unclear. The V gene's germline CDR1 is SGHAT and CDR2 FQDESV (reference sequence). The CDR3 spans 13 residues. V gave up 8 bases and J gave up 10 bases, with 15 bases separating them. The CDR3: CASGRVLGSPLHF. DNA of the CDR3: TGTGCCAGCGGAAGGGTGCTGGGGTCACCCCTCCACTTT.

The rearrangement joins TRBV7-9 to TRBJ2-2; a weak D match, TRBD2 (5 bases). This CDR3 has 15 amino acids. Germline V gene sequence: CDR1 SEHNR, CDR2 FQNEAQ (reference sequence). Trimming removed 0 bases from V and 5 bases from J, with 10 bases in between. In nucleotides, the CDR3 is TGTGCCAGCAGCTTAGCGGGGAGCAGGACCGGGGAGCTGTTTTTT. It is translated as CASSLAGSRTGELFF. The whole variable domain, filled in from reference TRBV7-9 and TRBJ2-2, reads DTGVSQNPRHKITKRGQNVTFRCDPISEHNRLYWYRQTLGQGPEFLTYFQNEAQLEKSRLLSDRFSAERPKGSFSTLEIQRTEQGDSAMYLCASSLAGSRTGELFFGEGSRLTVL.

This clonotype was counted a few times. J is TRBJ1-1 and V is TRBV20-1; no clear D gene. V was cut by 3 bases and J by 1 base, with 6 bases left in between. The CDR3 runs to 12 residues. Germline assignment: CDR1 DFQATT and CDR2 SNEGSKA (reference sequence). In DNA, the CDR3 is TGCAGTGCTAGTCGGGCGAACACTGAAGCTTTCTTT. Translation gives CSASRANTEAFF.

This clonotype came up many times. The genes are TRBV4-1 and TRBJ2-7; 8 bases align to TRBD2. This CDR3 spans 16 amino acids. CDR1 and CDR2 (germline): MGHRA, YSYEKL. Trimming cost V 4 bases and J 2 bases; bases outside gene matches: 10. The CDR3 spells CASSLKRTSSTYEQYF. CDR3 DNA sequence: TGCGCCAGCAGCCTAAAACGGACTAGCAGCACCTACGAGCAGTACTTC.

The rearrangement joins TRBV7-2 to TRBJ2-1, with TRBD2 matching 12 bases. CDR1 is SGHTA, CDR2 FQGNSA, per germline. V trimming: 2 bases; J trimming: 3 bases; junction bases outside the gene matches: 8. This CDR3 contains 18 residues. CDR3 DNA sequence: TGTGCCAGCAGCTTAAAGACTAGCGGGAGTAGAGGCTACAATGAGCAGTTCTTC. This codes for CASSLKTSGSRGYNEQFF.

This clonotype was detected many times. The CDR3 sequence: CASSPRGARTDTQYF. CDR3 in DNA: TGTGCCAGCTCACCACGGGGGGCCCGGACAGATACGCAGTATTTT. The chain links TRBV18 to TRBJ2-3, with D perhaps TRBD1 or TRBD2 (6 bases each). The ends were cut back, 1 base at V and 3 bases at J, with 11 bases in the middle. The CDR3 contains 15 residues. CDR1 is KGHSH, CDR2 LQKENI, per germline.

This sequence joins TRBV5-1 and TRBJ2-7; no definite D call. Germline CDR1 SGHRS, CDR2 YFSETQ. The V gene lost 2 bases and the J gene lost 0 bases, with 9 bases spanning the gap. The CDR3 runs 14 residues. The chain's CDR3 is CASSLLLSSYEQYF. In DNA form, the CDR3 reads TGCGCCAGCAGCTTACTTCTGAGCTCCTACGAGCAGTACTTC. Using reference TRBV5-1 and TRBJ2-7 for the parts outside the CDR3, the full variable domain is KAGVTQTPRYLIKTRGQQVTLSCSPISGHRSVSWYQQTPGQGLQFLFEYFSETQRNKGNFPGRFSGRQFSNSRSEMNVSTLELGDSALYLCASSLLLSSYEQYFGPGTRLTVT.

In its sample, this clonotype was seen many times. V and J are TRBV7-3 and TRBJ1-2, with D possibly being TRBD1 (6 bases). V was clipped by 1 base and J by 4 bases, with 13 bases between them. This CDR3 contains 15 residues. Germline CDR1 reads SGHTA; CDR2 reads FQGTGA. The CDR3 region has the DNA TGTGCCAGCAGCTTAAGCGGGGGCGCAGGCTATGGCTACACCTTC. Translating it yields CASSLSGGAGYGYTF.

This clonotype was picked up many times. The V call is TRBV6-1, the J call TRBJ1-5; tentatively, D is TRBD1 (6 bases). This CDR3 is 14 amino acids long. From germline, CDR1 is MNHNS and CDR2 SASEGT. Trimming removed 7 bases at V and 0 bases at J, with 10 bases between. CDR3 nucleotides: TGTGCCAGCATGGGGGGCTATAGCAATCAGCCCCAGCATTTT. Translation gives CASMGGYSNQPQHF.